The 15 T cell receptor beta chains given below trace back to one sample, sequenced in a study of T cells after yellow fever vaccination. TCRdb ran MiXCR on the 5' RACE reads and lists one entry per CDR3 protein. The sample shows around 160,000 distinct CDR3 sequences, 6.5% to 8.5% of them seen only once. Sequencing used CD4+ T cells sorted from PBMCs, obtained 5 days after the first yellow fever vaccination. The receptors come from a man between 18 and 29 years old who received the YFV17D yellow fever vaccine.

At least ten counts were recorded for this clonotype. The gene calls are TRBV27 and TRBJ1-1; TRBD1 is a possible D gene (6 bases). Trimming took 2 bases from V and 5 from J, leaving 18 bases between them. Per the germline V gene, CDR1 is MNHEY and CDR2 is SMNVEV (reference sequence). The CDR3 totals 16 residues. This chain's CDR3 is CASSLRSGGRRTEAFF. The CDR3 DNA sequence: TGTGCCAGCAGTTTAAGGTCCGGGGGGCGCAGGACTGAAGCTTTCTTT.

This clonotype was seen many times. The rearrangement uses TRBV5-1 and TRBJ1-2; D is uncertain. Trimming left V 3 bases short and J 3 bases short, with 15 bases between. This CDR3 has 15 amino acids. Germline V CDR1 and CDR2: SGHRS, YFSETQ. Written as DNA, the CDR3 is TGCGCCAGCAGCTCAACACCGGGCCCTGACTATGGCTACACCTTC. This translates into CASSSTPGPDYGYTF.

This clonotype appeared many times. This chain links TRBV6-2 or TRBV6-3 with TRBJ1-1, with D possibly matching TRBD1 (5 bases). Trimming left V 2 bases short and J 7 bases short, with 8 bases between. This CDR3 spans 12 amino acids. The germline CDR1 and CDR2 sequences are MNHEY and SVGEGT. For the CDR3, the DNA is TGTGCCAGCAGTTACAGGGGTCATGAAGCTTTCTTT. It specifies CASSYRGHEAFF.

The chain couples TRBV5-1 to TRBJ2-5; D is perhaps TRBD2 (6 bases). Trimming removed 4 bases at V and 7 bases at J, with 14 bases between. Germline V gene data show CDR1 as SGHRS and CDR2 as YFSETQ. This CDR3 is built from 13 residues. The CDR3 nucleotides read TGCGCCAGCAGCCCCCCGGACTATGGGACCCAGTACTTC. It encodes CASSPPDYGTQYF. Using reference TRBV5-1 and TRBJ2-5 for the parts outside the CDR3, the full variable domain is KAGVTQTPRYLIKTRGQQVTLSCSPISGHRSVSWYQQTPGQGLQFLFEYFSETQRNKGNFPGRFSGRQFSNSRSEMNVSTLELGDSALYLCASSPPDYGTQYFGPGTRLLVL.

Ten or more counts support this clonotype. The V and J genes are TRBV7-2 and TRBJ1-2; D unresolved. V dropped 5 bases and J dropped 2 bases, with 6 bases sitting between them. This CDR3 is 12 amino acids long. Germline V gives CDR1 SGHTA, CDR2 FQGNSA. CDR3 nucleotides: TGTGCCAGCAGCCATTCGAACTATGGCTACACCTTC. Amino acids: CASSHSNYGYTF.

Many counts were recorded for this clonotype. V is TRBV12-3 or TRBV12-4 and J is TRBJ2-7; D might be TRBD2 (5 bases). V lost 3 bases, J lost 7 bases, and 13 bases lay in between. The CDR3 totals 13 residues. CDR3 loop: CASSLAGNREQYV. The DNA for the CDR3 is TGTGCCAGCAGTTTGGCGGGTAATAGAGAGCAGTACGTC.

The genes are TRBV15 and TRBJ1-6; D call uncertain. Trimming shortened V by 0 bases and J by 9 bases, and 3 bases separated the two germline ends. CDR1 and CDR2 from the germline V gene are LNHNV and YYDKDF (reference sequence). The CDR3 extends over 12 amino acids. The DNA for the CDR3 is TGTGCCACCAGCAGAGATAGTTCACCCCTCCACTTT. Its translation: CATSRDSSPLHF.

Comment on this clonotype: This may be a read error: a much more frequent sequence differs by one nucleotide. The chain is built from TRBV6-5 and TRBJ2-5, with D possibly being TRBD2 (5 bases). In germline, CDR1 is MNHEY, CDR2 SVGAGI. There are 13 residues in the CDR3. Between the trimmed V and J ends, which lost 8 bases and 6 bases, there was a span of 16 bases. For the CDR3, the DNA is TGTGCCAGCTTGCTCGAGGGCGTAAAGACCCAGTACTTC. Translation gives CASLLEGVKTQYF.

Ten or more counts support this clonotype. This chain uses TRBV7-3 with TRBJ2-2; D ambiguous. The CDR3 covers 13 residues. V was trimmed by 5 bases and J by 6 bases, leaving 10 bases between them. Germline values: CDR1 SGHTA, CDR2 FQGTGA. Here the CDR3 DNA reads TGTGCCAGCAGCCTAAACCCAGCCGGGGAGCTGTTTTTT. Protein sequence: CASSLNPAGELFF.

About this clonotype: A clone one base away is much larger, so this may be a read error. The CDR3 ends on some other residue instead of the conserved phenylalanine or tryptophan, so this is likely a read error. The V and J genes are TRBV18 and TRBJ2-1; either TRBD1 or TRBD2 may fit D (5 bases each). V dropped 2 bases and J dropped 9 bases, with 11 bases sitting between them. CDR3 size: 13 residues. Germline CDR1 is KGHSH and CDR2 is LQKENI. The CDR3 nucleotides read TGTGCCAGCTCACCAGGGGGTCAGCGTGAGCAGTTCTAC. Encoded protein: CASSPGGQREQFY.

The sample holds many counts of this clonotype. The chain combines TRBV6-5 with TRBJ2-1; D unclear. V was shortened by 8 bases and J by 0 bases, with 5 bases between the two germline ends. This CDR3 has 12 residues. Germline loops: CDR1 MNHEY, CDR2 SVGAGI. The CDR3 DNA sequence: TGTGCCAGCGGAAACTCCTACAATGAGCAGTTCTTC. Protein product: CASGNSYNEQFF.

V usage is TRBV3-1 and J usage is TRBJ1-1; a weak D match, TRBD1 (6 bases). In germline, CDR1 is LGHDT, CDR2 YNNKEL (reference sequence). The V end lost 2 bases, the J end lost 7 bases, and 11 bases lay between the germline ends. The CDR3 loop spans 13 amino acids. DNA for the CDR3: TGTGCCAGCAGCCAAATGACAGGTCTTGAAGCTTTCTTT. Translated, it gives CASSQMTGLEAFF.

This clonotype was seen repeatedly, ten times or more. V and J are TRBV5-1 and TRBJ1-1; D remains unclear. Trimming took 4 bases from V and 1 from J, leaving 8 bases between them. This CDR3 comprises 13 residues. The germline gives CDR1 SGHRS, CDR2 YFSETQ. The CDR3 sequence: CASSGTQNTEAFF. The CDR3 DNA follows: TGCGCCAGCAGCGGAACACAGAACACTGAAGCTTTCTTT. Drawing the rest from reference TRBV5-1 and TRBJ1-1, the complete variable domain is KAGVTQTPRYLIKTRGQQVTLSCSPISGHRSVSWYQQTPGQGLQFLFEYFSETQRNKGNFPGRFSGRQFSNSRSEMNVSTLELGDSALYLCASSGTQNTEAFFGQGTRLTVV.

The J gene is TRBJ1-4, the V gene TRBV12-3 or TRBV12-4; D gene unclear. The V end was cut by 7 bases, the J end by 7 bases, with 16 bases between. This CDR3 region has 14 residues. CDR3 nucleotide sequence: TGTGCCAGCACGAGGAAGTACCCTGGTGAAAAACTGTTTTTT. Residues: CASTRKYPGEKLFF.

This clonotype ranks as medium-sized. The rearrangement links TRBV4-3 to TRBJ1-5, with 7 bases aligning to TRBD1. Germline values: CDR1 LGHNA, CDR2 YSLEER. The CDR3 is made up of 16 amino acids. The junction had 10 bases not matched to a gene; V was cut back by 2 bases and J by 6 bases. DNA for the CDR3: TGCGCCAGCAGCCAAAATGGTGAGGGGGCGAGTCAGCCCCAGCATTTT. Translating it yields CASSQNGEGASQPQHF.